The clone carrying this T cell receptor beta chain was seen at least ten times. The target antigen is unknown. The data stem from a study of T cell repertoires in cytomegalovirus infection. The study's findings and limits: In two of eight donors, the top clonotype was HLA-C-restricted CMV-specific.

In germline, CDR1 is SGHTA, CDR2 FQGNSA. The CDR3 covers 14 residues. V lost 1 base and J lost 5, with 8 bases in between. TCRdb re-called the reads with MiXCR, one entry per CDR3 protein. The sample has 640,000 or so distinct CDR3 sequences; 30% to 40% are singletons. This chain connects TRBV7-2 to TRBJ2-2; D remains ambiguous. The TCR was taken from a human donor in good health (CMV status not recorded). Some clones in this sample may be carry-over from other donors' samples. Sequencing was performed on cultured PBMCs, taken from culture after CMV antigen stimulation. CDR3: CASSLGRQTGELFF. In DNA form, the CDR3 reads TGTGCCAGCAGCTTAGGGCGACAAACCGGGGAGCTGTTTTTT.